The 24 T cell receptor beta chains listed next were all sequenced from one sample in a study of blood T cell repertoires in COVID-19. Only in-frame clones appear in the TCRdb table, and some are missing; sequencing was by immunoSEQ multiplex PCR. In the table there are about 45,000 clones, roughly 80% of which are singletons. Sequenced material: peripheral blood. These TCRs come from a man over 45 with active COVID-19.

The rearrangement joins TRBV7-9 to TRBJ2-3; D possibly corresponds to TRBD2 (6 bases). The CDR3 runs 18 residues. Germline assignment: CDR1 SEHNR and CDR2 FQNEAQ (reference sequence). The V end lost 5 bases, the J end lost 6 bases, and 27 bases lay between the germline ends. In nucleotides, the CDR3 is TGTGCCAGCAGCCCCTTTTACTTAGCGGAACGGCAGTCGGATACGCAGTATTTT. Translating gives CASSPFYLAERQSDTQYF.

This clone occurred once. V usage is TRBV4-1 and J usage is TRBJ1-1; D is unresolved. Germline V lookup: CDR1 MGHRA, CDR2 YSYEKL. The CDR3 sequence is 17 residues long. The V end lost 0 bases, the J end lost 1 base, and 15 bases lay between the germline ends. The CDR3 reads CASSQDISGTWNTEAFF. The CDR3 region has the DNA TGCGCCAGCAGCCAAGATATATCAGGAACTTGGAACACTGAAGCTTTCTTT.

This clone was found once. The chain has TRBV5-1 and TRBJ1-2, with D possibly being TRBD1 (5 bases). From germline, CDR1 is SGHRS and CDR2 YFSETQ. This CDR3 has 17 residues. Trimming removed 0 bases from V and 2 bases from J, with 17 bases in between. CDR3 loop: CASSLDLSGWGNYGYTF. The CDR3 DNA reads as TGCGCCAGCAGCTTGGACCTCTCGGGCTGGGGCAACTATGGCTACACCTTC.

This chain links TRBV25-1 with TRBJ1-1; 8 nucleotides agree with TRBD1. CDR1 and CDR2 from the germline V gene are MGHDK and SYGVNS. V lost 1 base, J lost 2 bases, and 3 bases stayed unmatched. There are 15 residues in the CDR3. The CDR3 DNA follows: TGTGCCAGCAGTGAATTAGACAGGGGAAACACTGAAGCTTTCTTT. This sequence encodes CASSELDRGNTEAFF. Full variable domain (missing parts from reference TRBV25-1 and TRBJ1-1): EADIYQTPRYLVIGTGKKITLECSQTMGHDKMYWYQQDPGMELHLIHYSYGVNSTEKGDLSSESTVSRIRTEHFPLTLESARPSHTSQYLCASSELDRGNTEAFFGQGTRLTVV.

The gene calls are TRBV28 and TRBJ1-1; 9 bases line up with TRBD1. With V trimmed by 6 bases and J by 2 bases, 4 bases remained unmatched. This CDR3 is 14 amino acids long. Germline assignment: CDR1 MDHEN and CDR2 SYDVKM. This CDR3 reads CASRLQGANTEAFF. The CDR3 bases are TGTGCCAGCAGGCTACAGGGGGCCAACACTGAAGCTTTCTTT.

This clone appeared once. The chain couples TRBV5-1 to TRBJ2-7; D not certain. This CDR3 is built from 14 residues. The V and J ends lost 0 bases and 2 bases respectively, with 9 bases between them. Germline lookup yields CDR1 SGHRS and CDR2 YFSETQ. The CDR3 nucleotides read TGCGCCAGCAGCTTGGAACAGTCCGCCTACGAGCAGTACTTC. It translates to CASSLEQSAYEQYF. Looking up the rest from reference TRBV5-1 and TRBJ2-7 gives the full variable domain: KAGVTQTPRYLIKTRGQQVTLSCSPISGHRSVSWYQQTPGQGLQFLFEYFSETQRNKGNFPGRFSGRQFSNSRSEMNVSTLELGDSALYLCASSLEQSAYEQYFGPGTRLTVT.

This clone was recorded a few times. The chain has TRBV5-1 and TRBJ2-5; TRBD1 matches at 8 bases. The germline CDR1 and CDR2 sequences are SGHRS and YFSETQ. J was trimmed by 5 bases and V by 4 bases; bases with no gene match: 7. The CDR3 runs 14 residues. For the CDR3, the DNA is TGCGCCAGCAGCCTACAGGGGGTGGGGGAGACCCAGTACTTC. Its translation is CASSLQGVGETQYF.

This clone was picked up a small number of times. The chain links TRBV5-4 to TRBJ2-1; TRBD2 matches at 7 bases. V shed 5 bases, J shed 1 base, and the junction held 3 bases outside the gene matches. Germline V gene lookup returns CDR1 SGHNT and CDR2 YYREEE (reference sequence). The CDR3 extends over 14 amino acids. The CDR3 nucleotides read TGTGCCAGCAGTGTGGGGGGGTCCTACAATGAGCAGTTCTTC. Its translation is CASSVGGSYNEQFF.

The gene calls are TRBV5-1 and TRBJ1-2; D ambiguous. Germline CDR1 is SGHRS and CDR2 is YFSETQ. Between the trimmed V and J ends, which lost 1 base and 0 bases, there was a span of 7 bases. The length of the CDR3 is 14 residues. The CDR3 region is CASSLSPANYGYTF. As DNA, the CDR3 is TGCGCCAGCAGCTTGTCGCCAGCTAACTATGGCTACACCTTC. The whole variable domain, remainder taken from reference TRBV5-1 and TRBJ1-2, is KAGVTQTPRYLIKTRGQQVTLSCSPISGHRSVSWYQQTPGQGLQFLFEYFSETQRNKGNFPGRFSGRQFSNSRSEMNVSTLELGDSALYLCASSLSPANYGYTFGSGTRLTVV.

The chain uses TRBV15 and TRBJ2-7, with D maybe TRBD1 (5 bases). V gave up 5 bases and J gave up 9 bases, with 11 bases separating them. The V gene's germline CDR1 is LNHNV and CDR2 YYDKDF (reference sequence). The CDR3 totals 11 residues. This chain's CDR3 is CATSGGRGQYF. The CDR3 DNA follows: TGTGCCACCAGCGGCGGAAGGGGGCAGTACTTC.

The chain joins TRBV7-8 to TRBJ2-7; TRBD2 is a possible D gene (7 bases). CDR3 length equals 13 residues. CDR1 is SGHVS, CDR2 FQNEAQ, per germline. V was clipped by 6 bases and J by 2 bases, with 11 bases between them. CDR3 in DNA: TGTGCCAGCAGGAGGGGGGGGGCCTACGAGCAGTACTTC. Amino acid sequence: CASRRGGAYEQYF.

This clone was seen only once. The chain is built from TRBV10-2 and TRBJ2-1; no clear D. The germline V gene has CDR1 WSHSY and CDR2 SAAADI. V was trimmed by 7 bases and J by 5 bases, leaving 6 bases between them. The CDR3 totals 11 residues. The CDR3 region has the DNA TGCGCCAGCACTTTAGACAATGAGCAGTTCTTC. Protein: CASTLDNEQFF.

The chain joins TRBV2 to TRBJ1-1; possible D gene TRBD1, 6 bases. Germline assignment: CDR1 SNHLY and CDR2 FYNNEI. Trimming pared 6 bases from V and 0 bases from J, leaving 8 bases between. The CDR3 totals 13 residues. The DNA for the CDR3 is TGTGCCAGCAGGACAGGAATGAACACTGAAGCTTTCTTT. Protein product: CASRTGMNTEAFF.

The chain employs TRBV28 and TRBJ1-3; a weak D match, TRBD1 (5 bases). The CDR3 contains 13 residues. The germline gives CDR1 MDHEN, CDR2 SYDVKM. V lost 8 bases to trimming and J lost 2 bases, with 10 bases between them. DNA of the CDR3: TGTGCCAGCGTCAGGGAGGCTGGAAACACCATATATTTT. Translating it yields CASVREAGNTIYF.

The rearrangement uses TRBV12-2 and TRBJ1-2; TRBD1, the D gene given by the table, was not confirmed from the DNA. TRBV12-2 is labeled a pseudogene. CDR3 length: 12 amino acids. In DNA, the CDR3 is TGTGCAAGTCGCCACAGGGGGAATGGCTACACCTTC. Translating it yields CASRHRGNGYTF.

This clone appeared a single time. The chain employs TRBV25-1 and TRBJ2-1, with 12 bases matching TRBD2. The J segment lost 8 bases and the V segment lost 6 bases, leaving 8 bases of the junction unmatched. The CDR3 is made up of 15 amino acids. Germline V lookup: CDR1 MGHDK, CDR2 SYGVNS. The CDR3 protein is CASSPRLAGDDEQFF. The CDR3 coding sequence is TGTGCCAGCAGCCCTCGACTAGCGGGAGACGATGAGCAGTTCTTC.

This chain joins TRBV9 and TRBJ2-1, with no clear D. The germline V and J ends were trimmed by 8 bases and 6 bases, with 6 bases remaining between them. The germline gives CDR1 SGDLS, CDR2 YYNGEE. The CDR3 is made up of 10 amino acids. The CDR3 nucleotides are TGTGCCAGAGAGCCCAATGAGCAGTTCTTC. This translates into CAREPNEQFF.

This clone has just one count. The rearrangement uses TRBV4-2 and TRBJ1-2; D gene uncertain. The germline V gene encodes CDR1 LGHNA and CDR2 YNFKEQ. CDR3 length: 15 amino acids. V was trimmed by 1 base and J by 3 bases, leaving 12 bases between them. CDR3 DNA: TGTGCCAGCAGCCAAGGGGCGAACATTGACTATGGCTACACCTTC. Translated: CASSQGANIDYGYTF.

The CDR3 reads CASQDRRVTGTDTQYF. DNA of the CDR3: TGTGCCAGTCAGGACAGGAGGGTGACGGGCACAGATACGCAGTATTTT. The chain recombines TRBV19 with TRBJ2-3; D may be TRBD1 (7 bases). Germline V gene lookup returns CDR1 LNHDA and CDR2 SQIVND (reference sequence). Between the trimmed V and J ends, which lost 8 bases and 1 base, there was a span of 19 bases. The CDR3 has 16 amino acids.

The chain couples TRBV10-1 to TRBJ2-1; possibly TRBD1 for D (5 bases). Trimming cost V 6 bases and J 3 bases, with 24 bases left between them. Germline V gives CDR1 WNHNN, CDR2 SYGVQD (reference sequence). CDR3 size: 18 residues. The CDR3 sequence: CASRASAQGSKLYNEQFF. DNA for the CDR3: TGCGCCAGCAGGGCGTCGGCCCAGGGTAGCAAACTCTACAATGAGCAGTTCTTC.

The chain employs TRBV7-3 and TRBJ2-1; 8 positions match TRBD2. CDR1 and CDR2 from the germline V gene are SGHTA and FQGTGA. V dropped 2 bases and J dropped 3; count of bases not matched to a gene: 3. The CDR3 has 15 amino acids. The CDR3 nucleotides are TGTGCCAGCAGCTTACTAGCGGGCCTCTACAATGAGCAGTTCTTC. Protein sequence: CASSLLAGLYNEQFF.

This clone has just one count. V usage is TRBV3-1 (or the pseudogene TRBV3-2) and J usage is TRBJ2-7; 8 bases are a match to TRBD2. CDR3 length: 16 residues. V lost 0 bases, J lost 2 bases, and 6 bases stayed unmatched. CDR1 and CDR2 (germline): LGHDT, YNNKEL (reference sequence). Here the CDR3 reads CASSQDRVAGTYEQYF. The CDR3 DNA is TGTGCCAGCAGCCAAGATAGGGTAGCGGGGACCTACGAGCAGTACTTC.

V gene TRBV4-3 combines with J gene TRBJ1-2; 11 positions match TRBD1. Germline CDR1 LGHNA, CDR2 YSLEER. Trimming cost V 0 bases and J 2 bases; bases outside gene matches: 5. The CDR3 has 17 residues. The DNA of the CDR3 is TGCGCCAGCAGCCAAGATCGGGACAGGGGGTCAAACTATGGCTACACCTTC. Translated, it gives CASSQDRDRGSNYGYTF.

V gene TRBV18 combines with J gene TRBJ1-6; D not resolved. Trimming took off 6 bases at V and 8 bases at J, with 14 bases between the two ends. The CDR3 is made up of 14 amino acids. Germline CDR1 KGHSH, CDR2 LQKENI. The CDR3 protein is CASSPGSDYSPLHF. In DNA, the CDR3 is TGTGCCAGCTCTCCCGGGTCTGACTATTCACCCCTCCACTTT.